This T cell receptor beta chain was recorded in a study of identical twins. MiXCR was run by TCRdb on the 5' RACE reads, yielding one entry per CDR3 protein. This sample yields about 460,000 distinct CDR3 sequences, of which approximately 15% are seen a single time; 0.4% to 0.55% belongs to the top ten. CDR1 and CDR2 from the germline V gene are MNHEY and SMNVEV (reference sequence). V was trimmed by 4 bases and J by 6 bases, leaving 14 bases between them. CDR3 length: 14 amino acids. The sample was also linked to a second study, of yellow fever vaccine responses in identical twins.

The chain joins TRBV27 to TRBJ2-3; tentative D call: TRBD2 (6 bases). Specimen: CD4+ T cells sorted from blood. This TCR was recovered from a woman aged 18-29 years in good health. CDR3 coding DNA: TGTGCCAGCAGTTCACAACGGGACTTCGATACGCAGTATTTT. This sequence encodes CASSSQRDFDTQYF.